A single sample gave rise to the 3 T cell receptor beta chains below, sequenced in a study of tumor-infiltrating lymphocytes in primary liver carcinoma. The authors took blood RNA from unsorted whole blood and also extracted germline DNA. Constant-region priming of around 490 ng total RNA yielded TCR beta cDNA. Slightly modified ARM-PCR served as the procedure for the TCR beta libraries. These libraries came from three rounds of nested multiplex PCR. PCR rounds one and two used TRBV1-TRBV30 forward primers with a C-beta reverse primer for around 10 cycles each. TCRdb ran MiXCR on the multiplex PCR reads and lists one entry per CDR3 protein. The sample shows 150,000 to 200,000 distinct CDR3 sequences, roughly two thirds of them seen only once. The source material was peripheral blood. Receptor source: a woman aged 55-69 years with primary liver carcinoma and hepatitis B virus infection.

Regarding this clonotype: This may arise from a read error, as a much more abundant clone is one base away. V and J are TRBV4-1 and TRBJ1-4, with D hard to call. CDR1 and CDR2 (germline): MGHRA, YSYEKL. CDR3 length: 15 amino acids. The CDR3, as DNA: TGCGCCAACAGCCTCGTCGGTATCTTTAATGAAAAACTGTTTTTT. Residues: CANSLVGIFNEKLFF.

The V gene is TRBV19, the J gene TRBJ2-1; D is perhaps TRBD1 or TRBD2 (5 bases each). V was clipped by 6 bases and J by 9 bases, with 9 bases between them. The CDR3 is 11 residues long. Looked up from germline, CDR1 is LNHDA and CDR2 is SQIVND (reference sequence). The CDR3 DNA reads TGTGCCAGTAGCTCAGGGAGTGAGCAGTTCTTC. This encodes CASSSGSEQFF.

About this clonotype itself: One end of the junction varies from germline; a read error may be responsible. The J gene is TRBJ2-2, the V gene TRBV11-3, with D tentatively TRBD2 (5 bases). Germline-derived CDR1 and CDR2 are SGHNT and YENEEA. The CDR3 is made up of 14 amino acids. CDR3 in DNA: TGTGCCAGCAGGGGAACTAGGGCGACCGGGGAGTTGGTTTTT. Its translation is CASRGTRATGELVF.